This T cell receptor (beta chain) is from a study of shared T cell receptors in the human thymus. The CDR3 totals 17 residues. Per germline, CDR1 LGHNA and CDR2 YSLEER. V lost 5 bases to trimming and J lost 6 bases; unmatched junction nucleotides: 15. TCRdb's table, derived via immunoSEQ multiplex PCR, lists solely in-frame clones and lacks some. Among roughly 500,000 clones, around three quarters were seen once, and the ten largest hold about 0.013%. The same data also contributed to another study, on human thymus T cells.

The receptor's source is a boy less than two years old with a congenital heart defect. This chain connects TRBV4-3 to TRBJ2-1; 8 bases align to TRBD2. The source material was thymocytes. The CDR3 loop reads CASSKSIAGSRFNEQFF. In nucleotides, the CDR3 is TGCGCCAGCAGCAAATCAATAGCGGGGTCTAGGTTCAATGAGCAGTTCTTC.